The 13 T cell receptor beta chains below all came from one sample that was sequenced in a study of OX40 agonist ivuxolimab in advanced cancers. TCRdb's table, derived via immunoSEQ multiplex PCR, lists solely in-frame clones and lacks some. The sample consists of some 78,000 clones, about 88% of them appearing once. Sequencing was performed on CD4+ or CD8+ T cells sorted from blood, taken in a trial of the OX40 agonist ivuxolimab. The receptors shown here come from an adult with an advanced solid tumor such as melanoma, head and neck, liver or kidney cancer.

V and J are TRBV18 and TRBJ2-3; 10 bases agree with TRBD1. Germline V gene data show CDR1 as KGHSH and CDR2 as LQKENI. CDR3 length: 16 residues. J gave up 1 base and V 3 bases, and 4 bases lay outside the gene matches. For the CDR3, the DNA is TGTGCCAGCTCACCTCGGACAGGGGGAGGCACAGATACGCAGTATTTT. This codes for CASSPRTGGGTDTQYF.

This chain connects TRBV27 to TRBJ1-1, with D unclear. Germline CDR1 reads MNHEY; CDR2 reads SMNVEV (reference sequence). This CDR3 spans 14 amino acids. V lost 6 bases and J lost 10, with 21 bases in between. CDR3 sequence reads: CASSKLTDPRGAFF. The CDR3 nucleotides are TGTGCCAGCAGCAAACTGACTGATCCCCGGGGAGCTTTCTTT.

The gene calls are TRBV7-2 and TRBJ2-5; D might be TRBD2 (7 bases). V was shortened by 5 bases and J by 1 base, with 14 bases between the two germline ends. This CDR3 is built from 15 residues. Per germline, CDR1 SGHTA and CDR2 FQGNSA. Written as DNA, the CDR3 is TGTGCCAGCAGCCGGGGGGACACCACCCAAGAGACCCAGTACTTC. Translating it yields CASSRGDTTQETQYF.

This clone was seen a few times. The genes are TRBV10-3 and TRBJ1-6, with a weak D call TRBD1 (6 bases). Trimming left V 8 bases short and J 9 bases short, with 11 bases between. The CDR3 is 12 residues long. Germline loops: CDR1 ENHRY, CDR2 SYGVKD. DNA of the CDR3: TGTGCCATCGGGCCCAGGGGTTCACCCCTCCACTTT. Translation: CAIGPRGSPLHF.

V usage is TRBV27 and J usage is TRBJ2-1; D is ambiguous. CDR1 and CDR2 (germline): MNHEY, SMNVEV (reference sequence). V was shortened by 6 bases and J by 6 bases, with 12 bases between the two germline ends. This CDR3 region has 13 residues. CDR3: CASSRAPFNEQFF. The DNA for the CDR3 is TGTGCCAGCAGCCGGGCTCCTTTCAATGAGCAGTTCTTC.

The chain joins TRBV27 to TRBJ1-5; 7 nucleotides line up with TRBD1. The length of the CDR3 is 15 residues. The V gene's germline CDR1 is MNHEY and CDR2 SMNVEV (reference sequence). J lost 0 bases, V lost 2 bases, and 1 base had no gene match. CDR3: CASSLGTASNQPQHF. The CDR3 bases are TGTGCCAGCAGTTTAGGGACAGCTAGCAATCAGCCCCAGCATTTT.

The V call is TRBV6-1, the J call TRBJ2-7; TRBD1 agrees at 8 bases. The CDR3 consists of 14 residues. With V trimmed by 3 bases and J by 4 bases, 5 bases remained unmatched. Germline V gene data show CDR1 as MNHNS and CDR2 as SASEGT. CDR3 in DNA: TGTGCCAGCAGTGAGAACAGGGGGAAGTACGAGCAGTACTTC. This sequence encodes CASSENRGKYEQYF.

The V gene is TRBV6-6, the J gene TRBJ1-2; the D gene is possibly TRBD1 (6 bases). The V gene's germline CDR1 is MNHNY and CDR2 SVGAGI (reference sequence). The CDR3 is made up of 16 amino acids. V was shortened by 6 bases and J by 4 bases, with 21 bases between the two germline ends. The CDR3: CASRPGSGAFSYGYTF. The DNA of the CDR3 is TGTGCCAGCAGACCGGGATCAGGGGCCTTCAGCTATGGCTACACCTTC.

The chain is built from TRBV4-1 and TRBJ2-5, with D perhaps TRBD2 (6 bases). Germline V lookup: CDR1 MGHRA, CDR2 YSYEKL. CDR3 size: 16 residues. The V and J ends lost 3 bases and 5 bases respectively, with 19 bases between them. The CDR3 reads CASSQLPGSGRETQYF. The CDR3 nucleotides are TGCGCCAGCAGCCAGTTGCCGGGCTCAGGGAGGGAGACCCAGTACTTC.

This chain joins TRBV6-5 and TRBJ1-5, with 8 bases matching TRBD1. The CDR3 runs to 14 residues. The V segment lost 5 bases and the J segment 6 bases; nucleotides outside the gene matches: 6. Per germline, CDR1 MNHEY and CDR2 SVGAGI. CDR3 loop: CASSQDRARQPQHF. In nucleotides, the CDR3 is TGTGCCAGCAGTCAGGACAGGGCACGTCAGCCCCAGCATTTT.

J is TRBJ1-1 and V is TRBV2; 7 bases align to TRBD1. V was clipped by 7 bases and J by 9 bases; unmatched bases: 11. Germline V gene sequence: CDR1 SNHLY, CDR2 FYNNEI. The length of the CDR3 is 13 residues. CDR3 bases: TGTGCCAGCAACTCAGGGGGGAAGAGGAAAGCTTTCTTT. It translates to CASNSGGKRKAFF.

This chain uses TRBV19 with TRBJ2-3; 10 nucleotides match TRBD2. Germline V gives CDR1 LNHDA, CDR2 SQIVND (reference sequence). J was trimmed by 6 bases and V by 3 bases; bases with no gene match: 21. This CDR3 has 20 residues. The CDR3 sequence is CASSIHSTGTSEIRRDTQYF. CDR3 nucleotide sequence: TGTGCCAGTAGTATCCATTCGACCGGGACTAGCGAGATAAGGAGGGATACGCAGTATTTT.

The chain links TRBV6-5 to TRBJ2-5; 7 bases are shared with TRBD1. Unmatched junction bases numbered 6, after V lost 4 bases and J lost 1 base. Germline assignment: CDR1 MNHEY and CDR2 SVGAGI. This CDR3 region has 15 residues. The CDR3 DNA reads TGTGCCAGCAGTTCCGGACAGGCAACCCAAGAGACCCAGTACTTC. Its protein is CASSSGQATQETQYF.